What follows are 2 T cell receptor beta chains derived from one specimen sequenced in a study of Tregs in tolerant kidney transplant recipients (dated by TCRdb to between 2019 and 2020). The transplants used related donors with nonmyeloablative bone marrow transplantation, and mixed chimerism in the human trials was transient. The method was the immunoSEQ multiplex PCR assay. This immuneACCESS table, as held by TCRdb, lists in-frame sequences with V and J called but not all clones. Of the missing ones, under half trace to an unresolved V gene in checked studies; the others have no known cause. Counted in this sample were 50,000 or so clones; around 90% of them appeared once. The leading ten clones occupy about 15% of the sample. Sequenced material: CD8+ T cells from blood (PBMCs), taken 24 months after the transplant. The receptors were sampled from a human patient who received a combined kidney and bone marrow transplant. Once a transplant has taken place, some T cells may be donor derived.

The CDR3 loop reads CASSPQGGYGYTF. The DNA of the CDR3 is TGTGCCAGTAGTCCACAGGGGGGCTATGGCTACACCTTC. The chain couples TRBV19 to TRBJ1-2, with 8 bases fitting TRBD1. CDR3 length: 13 residues. Germline V gene data show CDR1 as LNHDA and CDR2 as SQIVND (reference sequence). Trimming took 5 bases from V and 4 from J; bases not matched to a gene: 3.

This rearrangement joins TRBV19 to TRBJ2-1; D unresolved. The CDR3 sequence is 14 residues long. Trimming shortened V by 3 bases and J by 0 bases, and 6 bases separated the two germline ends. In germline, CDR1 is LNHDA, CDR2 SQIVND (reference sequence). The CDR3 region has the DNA TGTGCCAGTAGTATTTCCAGCTCCTACAATGAGCAGTTCTTC. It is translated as CASSISSSYNEQFF.